A selection of T cell receptor beta chains follows, all from one sample in a study of blood T cell repertoires in COVID-19. Clones were read by immunoSEQ multiplex PCR, and TCRdb kept only the in-frame ones, dropping some. The repertoire holds fewer than 400,000 clones, approximately 83% seen once, with about 2% in the top ten. Sequencing used PBMCs or T cells enriched from blood (not recorded which). The receptors shown here come from a young man who had recovered from COVID-19. Each CDR3 is given with its conserved first and last residue. A D gene is named only where the DNA matches it firmly. Some rows have no size entry. The others give once, few or many, or a class for an expanded clone.

NA	NA	TRBV25-1	TRBJ1-2	TGTGCCAGCACTGGCGACAACTTC	CASTGDNF
NA	NA	TRBV11-2	TRBJ2-7	TGTGCCAGCAGCTTAGTTCTGGAGCCCCGCTTCGAGCAGTACTTC	CASSLVLEPRFEQYF
NA	NA	TRBV7-9	TRBJ1-1	TGTGCCAGCAGCCCCCTGAGGGGGTACACTGAAGCTTTCTTT	CASSPLRGYTEAFF
few	TRBD1	TRBV5-6	TRBJ2-1	TGTGCCAGCAGCCCTCCTCGGGGACAGGGGGCGAATGAGCAGTTCTTC	CASSPPRGQGANEQFF
NA	NA	TRBV12-3/TRBV12-4	TRBJ1-2	TGTGCCATCCACTCATCAAGGGACAATGGCTACACCTTC	CAIHSSRDNGYTF
once	TRBD1	TRBV27	TRBJ1-4	TGTGCCAGCAGTTTGGGACAGCGAGGGCCTTATGAAAAACTGTTTTTT	CASSLGQRGPYEKLFF
NA	TRBD1	TRBV4-1	TRBJ1-2	TGCGCCAGCAGCCAAGGGACAGGGGGCGCAAACTATGGCTACACCTTC	CASSQGTGGANYGYTF
once	NA	TRBV5-1	TRBJ2-1	TGCGCCAGCAGCTTATACAGCGGGCCCTACAATGAGCAGTTCTTC	CASSLYSGPYNEQFF
few	NA	TRBV2	TRBJ2-3	TGTGCCAGCAGCGTCGGGGATCTCGGGTATTTT	CASSVGDLGYF
NA	NA	TRBV11-2	TRBJ1-3	TGTGCCAGCAGCTTAGGGCGGGCCTCTGGAAACACCATATATTTT	CASSLGRASGNTIYF
NA	NA	TRBV3-1/TRBV3-2	TRBJ1-2	TGTGCCAGCAGCCAGATACAGGGAGTAAGTGGCTACACCTTC	CASSQIQGVSGYTF
NA	TRBD1	TRBV5-4	TRBJ1-2	TGTGCCAGCAGCTCCGACAGGGGGCATGGCTACACCTTC	CASSSDRGHGYTF
NA	NA	TRBV27	TRBJ1-5	TGTGCCAGCAGTTCCACCGCCCTTGGGCCTACACGGATTAATCAGCCCCAGCATTTT	CASSSTALGPTRINQPQHF
NA	NA	TRBV15	TRBJ1-1	TGTGCCACCAGCAGAGACATGAACACTGAAGCTTTCTTT	CATSRDMNTEAFF
NA	NA	TRBV29-1	TRBJ1-5	TGCAGCGTTGACGAATCAGGGCATGGCCAGCCCCAGCATTTT	CSVDESGHGQPQHF
NA	NA	TRBV5-5	TRBJ1-2	TGTGCCAGCAGCCCGATAGGGGGGGGCGCCTATGGCTACACCTTC	CASSPIGGGAYGYTF
NA	TRBD2	TRBV4-2	TRBJ2-3	TGTGCCAGCAGCCAAGAGACTCGCGGGGGGGCAGATACGCAGTATTTT	CASSQETRGGADTQYF
NA	NA	TRBV7-9	TRBJ1-3	TGTGCCAGCAGCTTATTTCCCCCCGCGGGAAACACCATATATTTT	CASSLFPPAGNTIYF
NA	TRBD2	TRBV3-1/TRBV3-2	TRBJ2-7	TGTGCCAGCAGAGCTAGCGGGGGCCGCTCCTACGAGCAGTACTTC	CASRASGGRSYEQYF
NA	TRBD1	TRBV9	TRBJ1-4	TGTGCCAGCAGCGTACAAGAAACAGGGGATCGGGGAAAACTGTTTTTT	CASSVQETGDRGKLFF
NA	TRBD2	TRBV6-5	TRBJ2-3	TGTGCCAGCAGCCGCGGACGGGAGGGCACAGATACGCAGTATTTT	CASSRGREGTDTQYF
NA	NA	TRBV19	TRBJ2-1	TGTGCCAGTGTGCAAGGCGACAGGCACAATGAGCAGTTCTTC	CASVQGDRHNEQFF
NA	NA	TRBV29-1	TRBJ1-2	TGCAGGTTCCCAGTGGAGGGAGCCCTCTATGGCTACACCTTC	CRFPVEGALYGYTF
NA	TRBD1	TRBV6-5	TRBJ1-3	TGTGCCAGCAGCGGACAGGGTACAGGAAACACCATATATTTT	CASSGQGTGNTIYF
NA	TRBD1	TRBV10-2	TRBJ1-2	TGCGCCAGCAGCGCGGGACAGAACTATGGCTACACCTTC	CASSAGQNYGYTF
NA	NA	TRBV15	TRBJ2-3	TGTGCCACCAGCAGAGGGGCAGGGTTTGAAGATACGCAGTATTTT	CATSRGAGFEDTQYF
NA	NA	TRBV24-1	TRBJ2-5	TGTGCCACCAGTCGGAGGGAACGCGATGACCAAGAGACCCAGTACTTC	CATSRRERDDQETQYF
NA	TRBD1	TRBV13	TRBJ2-7	TGTGCCAGCAGCTTGACAGGGCTCGAGCAGTACTTC	CASSLTGLEQYF
NA	TRBD1	TRBV4-3	TRBJ1-6	TGCGCCAGCAGCCAAGGCAGGGGGGACCTGTATAATTCACCCCTCCACTTT	CASSQGRGDLYNSPLHF